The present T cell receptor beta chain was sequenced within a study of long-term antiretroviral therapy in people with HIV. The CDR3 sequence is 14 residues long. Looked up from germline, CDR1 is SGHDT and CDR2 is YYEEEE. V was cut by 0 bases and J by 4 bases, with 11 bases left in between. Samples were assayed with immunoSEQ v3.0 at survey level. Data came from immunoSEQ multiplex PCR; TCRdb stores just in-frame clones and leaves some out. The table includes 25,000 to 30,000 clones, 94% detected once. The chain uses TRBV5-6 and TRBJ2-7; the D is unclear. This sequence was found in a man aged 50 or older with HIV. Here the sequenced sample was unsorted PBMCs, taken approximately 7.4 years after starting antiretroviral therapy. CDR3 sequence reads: CASSLAGSSYEQYF. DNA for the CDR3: TGTGCCAGCAGCTTGGCCGGGTCGTCGTACGAGCAGTACTTC.